Listed below are T cell receptor beta chains from one sample, sequenced in a study of vaccination and CD4 T cells after COVID-19. The antigens of these receptors remain unknown. One entry per CDR3 protein results from TCRdb running MiXCR on the PCR reads. This table holds some 3,500 distinct CDR3 sequences, around a fifth found once. The sequenced material came from CD4+ T cells from blood, cultured in vitro. The receptors were gathered from a human donor who had recovered from COVID-19. Both conserved end residues are part of each CDR3. A D gene is named only where the DNA matches it firmly. Clone size is given for some rows only: seen once, a few or many times, or a class if the clone is expanded.

size	V	D	J	DNA	CDR3
.	TRBV2	.	TRBJ2-7	TGTGCCAGCAGTGATTTGCGGGCCCCGTCCTACGAGCAGTACTTC	CASSDLRAPSYEQYF
few	TRBV2	.	TRBJ1-2	TGTGCCAGCAGTGAAGGGGCTTTGAATGGCTACACCTTC	CASSEGALNGYTF
medium-sized	TRBV6-1	.	TRBJ1-1	TGTGCCAGCACCCAGGCCGGGGAGTATTCTCAAGCTTTCTTT	CASTQAGEYSQAFF
.	TRBV11-2	.	TRBJ1-6	TGTGCCAGCAGCTTACTGGGTTCCGAATCCTATAATTCACCCCTCCACTTT	CASSLLGSESYNSPLHF
medium-sized	TRBV12-5	.	TRBJ2-3	TGTGCTATTACCGGGGGTGGTGGCACAGATACGCAGTATTTT	CAITGGGGTDTQYF
few	TRBV6-1	.	TRBJ1-1	TGTGCCAGCAGTCAACGACAGCTCAACACTGAAGCTTTCTTT	CASSQRQLNTEAFF
.	TRBV6-5	.	TRBJ1-1	TGTGCCAGCAGTTACGGGTCAGAAGAAGCTTTCTTT	CASSYGSEEAFF
medium-sized	TRBV19	.	TRBJ1-5	TGTGCCAGTACCCTTGGGGTTTACGCTTCAAGCAATCAGCCCCAGCATTTT	CASTLGVYASSNQPQHF
few	TRBV20-1	TRBD2	TRBJ2-7	TGCAGTGCTAGTTCGGCTAGCGGGGGTTCCTACGAGCAGTACTTC	CSASSASGGSYEQYF
few	TRBV12-3/TRBV12-4	.	TRBJ2-5	TGTGCCAGCAGTTTGACCCTAGGTGGGACCCAGTACTTC	CASSLTLGGTQYF